This TCR beta chain was retrieved from a study of blood T cells in healthy people across ages. General study findings and limits: Comparison with aged donors showed that long-lived donors had more naive CD4+ cells and higher diversity.

Trimming shortened V by 4 bases and J by 2 bases, and 13 bases separated the two germline ends. Per the germline V gene, CDR1 is DFQATT and CDR2 is SNEGSKA (reference sequence). The CDR3 totals 14 residues. For this clonotype: The antigen is undetermined.

Primers used in a second PCR of roughly 6 to 11 cycles were a sample-barcoded 5' primer and a J-beta primer mix. One entry per CDR3 protein results from TCRdb running MiXCR on the 5' RACE reads. The table records about 1.8 million distinct CDR3 sequences, roughly 49% of them present only once. The chain has TRBV20-1 and TRBJ2-3; either TRBD1 or TRBD2 may fit D (5 bases each). The receptor comes from a woman between 35 and 50 years old in good health. What was sequenced was blood. This CDR3 is CSATPGTFTDTQYF. The CDR3 region has the DNA TGCAGTGCTACACCCGGGACCTTCACAGATACGCAGTATTTT.